This T cell receptor (beta chain) was sequenced during a study of immune heterogeneity within non-small cell lung tumors. Bulk tumor gDNA, about 630 ng per sample, served as the TCR template. Biopsies, several per primary tumor and spaced far apart, were collected during surgery. With untreated, newly diagnosed non-small cell lung cancer, the patients went on to undergo curative surgery. Each donor was a newly diagnosed non-small cell lung cancer patient undergoing surgery with curative intent. Multiplex PCR with 32 V and 13 J primers amplified TCR beta CDR3. TCRdb ran MiXCR on the multiplex PCR reads and lists one entry per CDR3 protein. The sample yields 25,000 to 40,000 distinct CDR3 sequences, around 26% seen once. Germline-derived CDR1 and CDR2 are ENHRY and SYGVKD. This CDR3 has 12 amino acids. The ends were cut back, 8 bases at V and 4 bases at J, with 12 bases in the middle.

V gene TRBV10-3 combines with J gene TRBJ2-7, with D perhaps matching TRBD1 (5 bases). This sequence was found in a man between 35 and 55 years old with non-small cell lung cancer. The sample was lung tumor tissue. The chain's CDR3 is CAIQGPGYEQYF. For the CDR3, the DNA is TGTGCCATCCAGGGCCCAGGATACGAGCAGTACTTC.